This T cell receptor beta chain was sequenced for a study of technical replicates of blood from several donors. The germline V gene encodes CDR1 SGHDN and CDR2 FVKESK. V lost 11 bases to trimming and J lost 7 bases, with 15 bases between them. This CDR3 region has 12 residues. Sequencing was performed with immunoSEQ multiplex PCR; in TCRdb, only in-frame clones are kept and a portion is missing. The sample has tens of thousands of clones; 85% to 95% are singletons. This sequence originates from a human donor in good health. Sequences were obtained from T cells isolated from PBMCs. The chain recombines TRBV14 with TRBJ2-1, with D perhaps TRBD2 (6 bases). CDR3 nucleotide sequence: TGTGCCCCCAGGAGGGTCCGGAATGAGCAGTTCTTC. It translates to CAPRRVRNEQFF.